Shown below are 32 T cell receptor beta chains from a single sample sequenced in a study of regulatory T cells in long-lasting Graves disease. Time point here: newly diagnosed GD, antithyroid drugs for less than 3 months. Generation of the TCR library employed RNA extracted from PBMCs. CDR3-region Arm-PCR and iRepertoire HTBI primers produced the TCR beta libraries. MiXCR, run by TCRdb on the multiplex PCR reads, gives a single entry per CDR3 protein. The sample has around 470,000 distinct CDR3 sequences, approximately 14% seen once. This sample was shared with a second study, whose subject was T cells in Graves' hyperthyroidism and ophthalmopathy.

Sequences were derived from peripheral blood mononuclear cells (PBMCs), sampled at new diagnosis, from a patient treated with antithyroid drugs. Source of these receptors: a woman between 45 and 65 years old with Graves disease.

The chain is built from TRBV5-5 and TRBJ2-5; maybe TRBD2 (7 bases). V gave up 4 bases and J gave up 5 bases, with 24 bases separating them. Germline V gene data show CDR1 as SGHKS and CDR2 as YYEKEE (reference sequence). This CDR3 is 17 amino acids long. CDR3 nucleotides: TGTGCCAGCAGCCAAGATCCCTACAGGGACGGGGGGGAGACCCAGTACTTC. Protein: CASSQDPYRDGGETQYF.

This clonotype was detected ten times or more. J is TRBJ1-1 and V is TRBV5-1; 10 bases map to TRBD1. Germline CDR1 reads SGHRS; CDR2 reads YFSETQ. CDR3 length: 15 amino acids. The junction had 6 bases not matched to a gene; V was cut back by 4 bases and J by 3 bases. CDR3 bases: TGCGCCAGCAGCCCTTCGACAGGGGGCTACACTGAAGCTTTCTTT. This translates into CASSPSTGGYTEAFF.

This clonotype was detected ten times or more. This sequence joins TRBV7-8 and TRBJ2-2; D is uncertain. The germline V and J ends were trimmed by 1 base and 1 base, with 10 bases remaining between them. The germline V gene encodes CDR1 SGHVS and CDR2 FQNEAQ. The CDR3 sequence is 16 residues long. In nucleotides, the CDR3 is TGTGCCAGCAGCTTAGATTCCCGACTGAACACCGGGGAGCTGTTTTTT. Protein sequence: CASSLDSRLNTGELFF.

This clonotype was observed a few times. The CDR3 bases are TGCGCCAGCAGCTTGTTCCGACTACGAGGGGGTGAGCAGTTCTTC. Protein product: CASSLFRLRGGEQFF. The V call is TRBV5-1, the J call TRBJ2-1, with a weak D call TRBD1 (6 bases). Germline V gives CDR1 SGHRS, CDR2 YFSETQ. CDR3 length: 15 amino acids. V was shortened by 1 base and J by 9 bases, with 17 bases between the two germline ends.

Remarks on this clonotype: Given a much more abundant clone one base away, this may be a read error. This chain uses TRBV3-1 with TRBJ1-4, with 10 bases fitting TRBD1. Unmatched junction bases numbered 14, after V lost 5 bases and J lost 8 bases. The CDR3 length is 17 residues. From germline, CDR1 is LGHDT and CDR2 YNNKEL (reference sequence). The DNA for the CDR3 is TGTGCCAGCAGCTCCCGGGACAGGGGCGGAGAGGAGGAAAAACTGTTTTTT. Protein: CASSSRDRGGEEEKLFF.

Ten or more counts support this clonotype. The chain is built from TRBV6-1 and TRBJ1-2; D is undetermined. The length of the CDR3 is 16 residues. With 0 bases removed from V and 6 bases from J, the gap between germline ends came to 17 bases. Germline CDR1 MNHNS, CDR2 SASEGT. CDR3 in amino acids: CASSEAPWASRNGYTF. The CDR3 nucleotides are TGTGCCAGCAGTGAAGCCCCATGGGCCAGTAGGAATGGCTACACCTTC.

The V gene is TRBV27, the J gene TRBJ2-7; D is perhaps TRBD1 (6 bases). V dropped 3 bases and J dropped 0 bases, with 9 bases sitting between them. The germline V gene encodes CDR1 MNHEY and CDR2 SMNVEV (reference sequence). There are 14 residues in the CDR3. The CDR3 loop is CASSFTGSSYEQYF. In DNA, the CDR3 is TGTGCCAGCAGTTTCACAGGGAGCTCCTACGAGCAGTACTTC.

The chain combines TRBV2 with TRBJ2-3; 12 bases match TRBD2. This CDR3 is built from 17 residues. CDR1 and CDR2 (germline): SNHLY, FYNNEI. The V segment lost 4 bases and the J segment 1 base; nucleotides outside the gene matches: 6. The CDR3 loop is CASSALTSGSGTDTQYF. The DNA of the CDR3 is TGTGCCAGCAGTGCCTTGACTAGCGGGAGTGGCACAGATACGCAGTATTTT.

This clonotype was observed a handful of times. V and J are TRBV5-1 and TRBJ2-3; no definite D call. The V gene lost 0 bases and the J gene lost 1 base, with 9 bases spanning the gap. The CDR3 spans 15 residues. CDR1 is SGHRS, CDR2 YFSETQ, per germline. CDR3 region: CASSLAGQRTDTQYF. The DNA of the CDR3 is TGCGCCAGCAGCTTGGCCGGGCAGCGCACAGATACGCAGTATTTT.

The gene calls are TRBV5-1 and TRBJ1-4; D not certain. The germline V gene encodes CDR1 SGHRS and CDR2 YFSETQ. V was pared by 4 bases and J by 3 bases, with 7 bases between. The CDR3 contains 13 residues. This chain's CDR3 is CASSRRPNEKLFF. As DNA, the CDR3 is TGCGCCAGCAGCCGGAGGCCTAATGAAAAACTGTTTTTT.

At least ten counts were recorded for this clonotype. The junction and the germline gene differ at one end; a read error may be behind it. CDR3 residues: CASSLRVNTEAFF. The CDR3 DNA follows: TGTGCCAGCAGCTTAAGGGTGAACACTGAAGCTTTCTTT. This sequence joins TRBV5-1 and TRBJ1-1, with no clear D. The CDR3 length is 13 residues. Germline V gives CDR1 SGHRS, CDR2 YFSETQ.

Of note for this clonotype: A much larger clone sits a single nucleotide away, making a read error possible. The genes are TRBV24-1 and TRBJ2-7, with TRBD1 matching 7 bases. Germline CDR1 and CDR2: KGHDR and SFDVKD. CDR3 length: 14 residues. The CDR3 spells CATSDDRDPYEQHF. DNA for the CDR3: TGTGCCACCAGTGACGACAGGGATCCCTACGAGCAGCACTTC.

This clonotype was seen many times. The chain carries TRBV28 and TRBJ1-2, with D uncertain. The CDR3 runs 14 residues. Germline values: CDR1 MDHEN, CDR2 SYDVKM. Trimming cost V 5 bases and J 2 bases, with 12 bases left between them. The CDR3 region is CASSQVGQNYGYTF. The CDR3 region has the DNA TGTGCCAGCAGTCAAGTCGGGCAGAACTATGGCTACACCTTC.

This clonotype appeared many times. This sequence joins TRBV28 and TRBJ2-2; 9 positions match TRBD2. Looked up from germline, CDR1 is MDHEN and CDR2 is SYDVKM. The CDR3 is 17 amino acids. With V trimmed by 2 bases and J by 2 bases, 6 bases remained unmatched. CDR3 nucleotide sequence: TGTGCCAGCAGTTTAGGCCGGCTAGCGGGAAACACCGGGGAGCTGTTTTTT. Translation gives CASSLGRLAGNTGELFF.

This clonotype came up many times. The chain is built from TRBV16 and TRBJ1-5; maybe TRBD1 (5 bases). CDR3 size: 16 residues. V was pared by 4 bases and J by 4 bases, with 17 bases between. Per germline, CDR1 KGHSY and CDR2 FQNENV. Written as DNA, the CDR3 is TGTGCCAGCAGCCCAACTTCCAGGGTTGGAAATCAGCCCCAGCATTTT. Amino acids: CASSPTSRVGNQPQHF.

Remarks on this clonotype: This likely traces to a read error, being one base from a far larger clone. This chain joins TRBV3-1 and TRBJ1-2; 12 bases are shared with TRBD1. The J segment lost 4 bases and the V segment lost 6 bases, leaving 6 bases of the junction unmatched. The CDR3 has 15 residues. The germline V gene has CDR1 LGHDT and CDR2 YNNKEL (reference sequence). CDR3 nucleotide sequence: TGTGCCAGCAGTTCCGGGACAGGGGGCGCCTATGGCTACACCTTC. This codes for CASSSGTGGAYGYTF.

The V call is TRBV7-9, the J call TRBJ2-7; 8 bases fit TRBD2. This CDR3 contains 15 residues. J lost 5 bases, V lost 5 bases, and 11 bases had no gene match. CDR1 and CDR2 (germline): SEHNR, FQNEAQ (reference sequence). CDR3 nucleotide sequence: TGTGCCAGCAGCCTAACGCTGACTAGCGTCCACGAGCAGTACTTC. It encodes CASSLTLTSVHEQYF. Supplemented by reference TRBV7-9 and TRBJ2-7, the full variable domain reads DTGVSQNPRHKITKRGQNVTFRCDPISEHNRLYWYRQTLGQGPEFLTYFQNEAQLEKSRLLSDRFSAERPKGSFSTLEIQRTEQGDSAMYLCASSLTLTSVHEQYFGPGTRLTVT.

This clonotype was detected only a few times. The gene calls are TRBV30 and TRBJ1-1, with 7 bases that match TRBD1. Germline CDR1 reads GTSNPN; CDR2 reads SVGIG (reference sequence). Trimming took 4 bases from V and 0 from J; bases not matched to a gene: 23. This CDR3 spans 20 amino acids. The CDR3: CAWTCLIDRVDMYMNTEAFF. CDR3 coding DNA: TGTGCCTGGACCTGCCTGATCGACAGGGTGGACATGTACATGAACACTGAAGCTTTCTTT.

The chain employs TRBV19 and TRBJ1-5; D is perhaps TRBD1 (6 bases). This CDR3 has 14 residues. Trimming took 4 bases from V and 2 from J, leaving 9 bases between them. Germline CDR1 reads LNHDA; CDR2 reads SQIVND (reference sequence). In DNA, the CDR3 is TGTGCCAGTAGTACCCGACAGGGCAATCAGCCCCAGCATTTT. It is translated as CASSTRQGNQPQHF.

There are many counts of this clonotype. The J gene is TRBJ2-1, the V gene TRBV14, with no clear D. The V end lost 1 base, the J end lost 8 bases, and 6 bases lay between the germline ends. The CDR3 is 12 residues long. Germline V gene sequence: CDR1 SGHDN, CDR2 FVKESK. CDR3 nucleotides: TGTGCCAGCAGCCAAGCAATCCATGAGCAGTTCTTC. It is translated as CASSQAIHEQFF.

This rearrangement joins TRBV7-9 to TRBJ2-7; D gene ambiguous. Germline CDR1 SEHNR, CDR2 FQNEAQ (reference sequence). CDR3 length: 14 residues. V was shortened by 5 bases and J by 1 base, with 12 bases between the two germline ends. CDR3 nucleotide sequence: TGTGCCAGCAGCCCTAGTCTGGGGTCCTACGAGCAGTACTTC. Translating it yields CASSPSLGSYEQYF. Supplemented by reference TRBV7-9 and TRBJ2-7, the full variable domain reads DTGVSQNPRHKITKRGQNVTFRCDPISEHNRLYWYRQTLGQGPEFLTYFQNEAQLEKSRLLSDRFSAERPKGSFSTLEIQRTEQGDSAMYLCASSPSLGSYEQYFGPGTRLTVT.

The chain recombines TRBV28 with TRBJ2-1; D gene unclear. V was clipped by 3 bases and J by 8 bases, with 20 bases between them. The CDR3 sequence is 16 residues long. The germline V gene has CDR1 MDHEN and CDR2 SYDVKM. The chain's CDR3 is CASSFWAVPRWDEQFF. Here the CDR3 DNA reads TGTGCCAGCAGTTTTTGGGCGGTCCCTCGGTGGGATGAGCAGTTCTTC.

This clonotype appeared many times. The chain carries TRBV6-1 and TRBJ2-2; 8 bases fit TRBD2. The V gene end was trimmed by 10 bases and the J gene end by 0 bases; junction bases not matched to a gene: 13. The CDR3 extends over 17 amino acids. CDR1 is MNHNS and CDR2 is SASEGT in the germline V gene. CDR3 bases: TGTGCCACCAAAGGGTCTTCTAGCGGGTCGAACACCGGGGAGCTGTTTTTT. Its protein product is CATKGSSSGSNTGELFF.

This clonotype was seen ten or more times. J is TRBJ1-1 and V is TRBV6-1; 10 bases are a match to TRBD1. CDR1 and CDR2 from the germline V gene are MNHNS and SASEGT. J gave up 4 bases and V 2 bases, and 7 bases lay outside the gene matches. This CDR3 is 16 amino acids long. In DNA, the CDR3 is TGTGCCAGCAGTGAACAACGACAGGGGGCCGTCACTGAAGCTTTCTTT. It yields the protein CASSEQRQGAVTEAFF.

This clonotype was recorded many times. CDR3 in DNA: TGTGCCAGCAACACCCTACTAGCGGGAGTTGAGACCCAGTACTTC. Translation gives CASNTLLAGVETQYF. The gene calls are TRBV6-1 and TRBJ2-5; 11 positions match TRBD2. This CDR3 spans 15 amino acids. From germline, CDR1 is MNHNS and CDR2 SASEGT. The V segment lost 7 bases and the J segment 5 bases; nucleotides outside the gene matches: 9.

This clonotype was counted ten times or more. This chain links TRBV28 with TRBJ2-7; maybe TRBD1 (5 bases). CDR3 length: 13 residues. From germline, CDR1 is MDHEN and CDR2 SYDVKM. V shed 5 bases and J shed 3 bases, with 11 bases lying between them. The CDR3 spells CASSQTVGYEQYF. CDR3 DNA sequence: TGTGCCAGCAGTCAGACAGTTGGCTACGAGCAGTACTTC.

This clonotype showed up just a few times. V is TRBV5-1 and J is TRBJ1-6; TRBD1 aligns across 7 bases. CDR3 length: 14 amino acids. The V gene's germline CDR1 is SGHRS and CDR2 YFSETQ. V lost 3 bases and J lost 5; bases outside the gene matches: 2. The CDR3: CASSSGQNNSPLHF. The CDR3 coding sequence is TGCGCCAGCAGCTCGGGACAGAATAATTCACCCCTCCACTTT.

The gene calls are TRBV3-1 and TRBJ1-6; maybe TRBD1 (5 bases). The CDR3 contains 14 residues. Germline loops: CDR1 LGHDT, CDR2 YNNKEL (reference sequence). The V and J ends lost 3 bases and 6 bases respectively, with 9 bases between them. CDR3 bases: TGTGCCAGCAGCCAGCGGGGCCTTAATTCACCCCTCCACTTT. Its protein is CASSQRGLNSPLHF.

J is TRBJ2-1 and V is TRBV10-3, with 12 bases matching TRBD2. Germline V lookup: CDR1 ENHRY, CDR2 SYGVKD. The CDR3 runs 15 residues. V shed 9 bases and J 5 bases; nucleotides not matched to a gene: 8. This CDR3 is CAIKVTSGGNNEQFF. CDR3 nucleotides: TGTGCCATAAAAGTGACTAGCGGGGGTAACAATGAGCAGTTCTTC.

This clonotype came up many times. CDR3 DNA: TGTGCCAGCCGTAGCGGGAGGGACGGCTCCTACAATGAGCAGTTCTTC. Amino acids: CASRSGRDGSYNEQFF. The chain links TRBV2 to TRBJ2-1, with TRBD2 matching 11 bases. V gave up 8 bases and J gave up 0 bases; unmatched junction bases: 6. This CDR3 spans 16 amino acids. Germline CDR1 SNHLY, CDR2 FYNNEI.

This clonotype was counted ten times or more. This sequence joins TRBV28 and TRBJ1-2; TRBD1 is a possible D gene (6 bases). Trimming left V 6 bases short and J 4 bases short, with 15 bases between. The CDR3 has 14 residues. Germline CDR1 reads MDHEN; CDR2 reads SYDVKM. The CDR3 sequence is CASRPGGGTYGYTF. The CDR3, as DNA: TGTGCCAGCAGGCCTGGCGGGGGCACCTATGGCTACACCTTC.

This clonotype was picked up many times. The chain employs TRBV10-3 and TRBJ1-1; D possibly corresponds to TRBD1 (6 bases). V dropped 5 bases and J dropped 0 bases, with 16 bases sitting between them. The CDR3 has 16 amino acids. Germline assignment: CDR1 ENHRY and CDR2 SYGVKD. The CDR3 region is CAISFGRGAMNTEAFF. In nucleotides, the CDR3 is TGTGCCATCAGTTTTGGCAGGGGAGCAATGAACACTGAAGCTTTCTTT.